A selection of T cell receptor beta chains follows, all from one sample in a study of T cells in Graves' hyperthyroidism and ophthalmopathy. TCRdb passed the multiplex PCR reads through MiXCR, listing each CDR3 protein once. The sample lists about 560,000 distinct CDR3 sequences, 16% occurring once. The material sequenced was blood. These receptors were taken from a woman aged 18-30 years with Graves' hyperthyroidism. CDR3s include the opening cysteine and the closing phenylalanine or tryptophan. A D gene is named only where the DNA matches it firmly. Only part of the rows carry a size: once, few, many, or a class if the clone is expanded.

D gene	V gene	clone size	J gene	CDR3 DNA	CDR3 protein
TRBD2	TRBV6-1	-	TRBJ2-2	TGTGCCAGCAAAGCTAGCGGGAGAACCGGGGAGCTGTTTTTT	CASKASGRTGELFF
TRBD1	TRBV24-1	many	TRBJ2-1	TGTGCCACCAGTGATTCCAGATGGGAAGGACAGGGCCTCAATGAGCAGTTCTTC	CATSDSRWEGQGLNEQFF
-	TRBV12-3/TRBV12-4	many	TRBJ2-1	TGTGCCAGCACCCTGGACAGAAGCTCCTACAATGAGCAGTTCTTC	CASTLDRSSYNEQFF
-	TRBV6-2/TRBV6-3	few	TRBJ2-5	TGTGCCAGCGCCGCTATGACGGGGAGTACCATGGAGACCCAGTACTTC	CASAAMTGSTMETQYF
-	TRBV3-1	many	TRBJ2-7	TGTGCCAGCAGCCACAGGCAAATCAGCTACGAGCAGTACTTC	CASSHRQISYEQYF
-	TRBV7-3	-	TRBJ1-1	TGTGCCAGCAGCCCCACCGGTGGTGAAGCTTTCTTT	CASSPTGGEAFF
-	TRBV7-9	-	TRBJ1-4	TGTGCCAGCAGCTTAGACAGGGAGGGTGAAAAACTGTTTTTT	CASSLDREGEKLFF
TRBD1	TRBV11-3	many	TRBJ2-5	TGTGCCAGCAGCTTCAGGGGGCAAGAGACCCAGTACTTC	CASSFRGQETQYF
-	TRBV7-9	-	TRBJ2-6	TGTGCCAGCAGCTCAGGGCCCTCTGGGGCCAACGTCCTGACTTTC	CASSSGPSGANVLTF
-	TRBV7-6	few	TRBJ2-7	TGTGCCAGCAGTCCATCCAGGGCTACCTACGAGCAGTACTTC	CASSPSRATYEQYF
-	TRBV20-1	few	TRBJ2-2	TGCAGTGCTAGTTGGCAGGTGAACACCGGGGAGCTGTTTTTT	CSASWQVNTGELFF
TRBD2	TRBV27	many	TRBJ2-7	TGTGCCAGCTCACCTAGCGGGAGACCCTACGAGCAGTACTTC	CASSPSGRPYEQYF
TRBD2	TRBV20-1	many	TRBJ2-1	TGCAGTGCCCGGCGGCCAGCGGGGTCCTACAATGAGCAGTTCTTC	CSARRPAGSYNEQFF
TRBD2	TRBV12-3/TRBV12-4	many	TRBJ2-1	TGTGCCAGCATTACCGGGACTAGCGGGAGTAATGAGCAGTTCTTC	CASITGTSGSNEQFF
TRBD2	TRBV6-4	-	TRBJ2-1	TGTGCCAGCAGTGATGGCGGGAGTGGGGATGAGCAGTTCTTC	CASSDGGSGDEQFF
-	TRBV5-1	many	TRBJ2-2	TGCGCCAGCAGTACCACCGGGGAGCTGTTTTTT	CASSTTGELFF
TRBD2	TRBV3-1	many	TRBJ2-1	TGTGCCAGCAGAGACCGTAGCGGGATGGCCATAGGTGAGCAGTTCTTC	CASRDRSGMAIGEQFF
TRBD1	TRBV5-1	-	TRBJ2-7	TGCGCCAGCAGCCAACCTGTTTCACCGGGACAGGGCCCCTACGAGCAGTACTTC	CASSQPVSPGQGPYEQYF
-	TRBV19	few	TRBJ1-3	TGTGCCAGTAGTATTGAAGGCAGGAGGGGAAACACCATATATTTT	CASSIEGRRGNTIYF
TRBD2	TRBV20-1	few	TRBJ2-3	TGCAGTGCTAGAGGCGGGGGGGCTGATACGCAGTATTTT	CSARGGGADTQYF
TRBD2	TRBV11-2	-	TRBJ2-1	TGTACCAGCAGCTTATCTACTAGCGGGTCGAGCTCCTACAATGAGCAGTTCTTC	CTSSLSTSGSSSYNEQFF
TRBD2	TRBV5-1	-	TRBJ2-3	TGCGCCAGCAGCCTTCCGGGACTAGCGGGAGGCCCTACTAGCACAGATACGCAGTATTTT	CASSLPGLAGGPTSTDTQYF
-	TRBV7-9	many	TRBJ2-1	TGTGCCAGCAGCCGATCGACGCTGGGGGATGAGCAGTTCTTC	CASSRSTLGDEQFF
-	TRBV7-2	many	TRBJ1-6	TGTGCCAGCAGCTCCGGGGGCAGGGCGGATTCACCCCTCCACTTT	CASSSGGRADSPLHF
TRBD2	TRBV20-1	few	TRBJ2-5	TGCAGTGCTAGATTTTTCGGGGGGGTCCAAGAGACCCAGTACTTC	CSARFFGGVQETQYF
TRBD2	TRBV2	few	TRBJ2-1	TGTGCCAGCCCTACCGCGGGAGGGAGCTCCTACAATGAGCAGTTCTTC	CASPTAGGSSYNEQFF
-	TRBV6-1	-	TRBJ2-7	TGTGCCAGCAGTTATTCCCAAGATCCCTACGAGCAGTACTTC	CASSYSQDPYEQYF
TRBD1	TRBV10-2	many	TRBJ2-5	TGCGCCAGCAGGGACGAGACAGGGCGAGAGACCCAGTACTTC	CASRDETGRETQYF
-	TRBV13	many	TRBJ1-1	TGTGCCAGCAGCCTTGGGGGAATCCGGACTGAAGCTTTCTTT	CASSLGGIRTEAFF
-	TRBV7-9	many	TRBJ2-7	TGTGCCAGCAGCTGGGAAGGACTCAAATCCTACGAGCAGTACTTC	CASSWEGLKSYEQYF
TRBD2	TRBV5-6	few	TRBJ2-1	TGTGCCAGCTGGGGGGGAGCGTTCCAAAGCTCCTACAATGAGCAGTTCTTC	CASWGGAFQSSYNEQFF
-	TRBV4-2	many	TRBJ2-2	TGTGCCAGCAGCCAATCTCCCGGGGAGCTGTTTTTT	CASSQSPGELFF
TRBD1	TRBV7-8	many	TRBJ2-5	TGTGCCAGCAGCTTAGAGGACAGGGGGCAAGAGACCCAGTACTTC	CASSLEDRGQETQYF
TRBD1	TRBV12-3/TRBV12-4	many	TRBJ1-3	TGTGCCAGCAGTCGTCGACAGGGGCAGTCGGCCATCTATGGAAACACCATATATTTT	CASSRRQGQSAIYGNTIYF
-	TRBV24-1	many	TRBJ2-3	TGTGCCACCAGTGATTTGCTTGGCGGGACAGACCCAGATACGCAGTATTTT	CATSDLLGGTDPDTQYF
-	TRBV2	-	TRBJ1-3	TGTGCCAGCAGTGACTTCTACCAACTTAGGAACACCATATATTTT	CASSDFYQLRNTIYF
-	TRBV7-9	-	TRBJ2-3	TGTGCCAGCAGCACCGGACCCGGTCTGGATACGCAGTATTTT	CASSTGPGLDTQYF
-	TRBV6-2/TRBV6-3	many	TRBJ2-5	TGTGCCAGCAGCTCGGAGGGCCAAGAGACCCAGTACTTC	CASSSEGQETQYF
TRBD2	TRBV4-1	many	TRBJ2-7	TGCGCCAGCAGCCAAGAACCTAGCGGGCGCCCTCCTATCTACGAGCAGTACTTC	CASSQEPSGRPPIYEQYF
-	TRBV20-1	few	TRBJ2-3	TGCAGTGCTACCGTGGGGCGGAGCACAGATACGCAGTATTTT	CSATVGRSTDTQYF
TRBD2	TRBV2	many	TRBJ2-7	TGTGCCAGCAGTGAGGGGACTAGCTCTTTCGAGCAGTACTTC	CASSEGTSSFEQYF
TRBD2	TRBV20-1	few	TRBJ2-5	TGCAGTGCTAGAGATCTAGCGGGAGACCGAGAGACCCAGTACTTC	CSARDLAGDRETQYF
-	TRBV25-1	-	TRBJ1-5	TGTGCCAGCAGTGAATCTGGGGGGGTTGGTCAGCCCCAGCATTTT	CASSESGGVGQPQHF
-	TRBV6-5	-	TRBJ2-1	TGTGCCAGCAGTTTAGGCTGGGACAATGAGCAGTTCTTC	CASSLGWDNEQFF
TRBD2	TRBV7-8	many	TRBJ2-1	TGTGCCAGCAGCCGCCTTAGCGGGAGCTCCTACAATGAGCAGTTCTTC	CASSRLSGSSYNEQFF
-	TRBV5-1	many	TRBJ2-7	TGCGCCAGCAGCGTAGGGGACGACTCCTACGAGCAGTACTTC	CASSVGDDSYEQYF
TRBD2	TRBV12-3/TRBV12-4	few	TRBJ2-5	TGTGCCAGCAGTTTAGGAAGCGGGGGGAGGGAGACCCAGTACTTC	CASSLGSGGRETQYF
TRBD2	TRBV7-2	many	TRBJ2-7	TGTGCCAGCAGCTTAGCTAGCGGGAAATACGAGCAGTACTTC	CASSLASGKYEQYF
-	TRBV18	many	TRBJ2-7	TGTGCCAGCTCACCACCGTCCGGGGACGGCTACGAGCAGTACTTC	CASSPPSGDGYEQYF
-	TRBV7-6	-	TRBJ1-2	TGTGCCAGCAGCTTAGACGGGACCACCTACACCTTC	CASSLDGTTYTF